This T cell receptor (beta chain) was observed in a study of blood T cell repertoires in COVID-19. Trimming took off 8 bases at V and 3 bases at J, with 16 bases between the two ends. CDR1 MNHEY and CDR2 SVGAGI come from the germline V gene. This CDR3 has 14 residues. Some clones are missing from TCRdb's copy, which holds only in-frame ones; the method was immunoSEQ multiplex PCR. Found here are over 150,000 clones, roughly nine tenths of them singletons; the top ten hold more than 20%. The receptor comes from a man in his sixties or seventies with active or convalescent COVID-19. Sample: peripheral blood. V and J are TRBV6-5 and TRBJ1-1, with D hard to call. This chain's CDR3 is CASPPINKHTEAFF. CDR3 sequence (DNA): TGTGCCAGCCCCCCCATAAACAAACACACTGAAGCTTTCTTT.